Below, 3 T cell receptor beta chains from the same sample are listed, as sequenced in a study of cytomegalovirus exposure and HLA in healthy donors. Primers for the PCR totalled 60 Vbeta and 13 Jbeta. Method: immunoSEQ multiplex PCR; TCRdb's copy keeps in-frame clones and lacks some. The table lists roughly 120,000 clones, approximately 81% of them singletons. Sequencing input: PBMCs. The receptors derive from a woman in her forties in good health and CMV-seronegative.

This clone was observed a handful of times. The V call is TRBV7-3, the J call TRBJ2-1; TRBD2 agrees at 8 bases. The V segment lost 4 bases and the J segment 4 bases; nucleotides outside the gene matches: 9. This CDR3 has 16 amino acids. Per germline, CDR1 SGHTA and CDR2 FQGTGA. The CDR3 region has the DNA TGTGCCAGCAGCTCCGACGGGGGGGGGAGGTACAATGAGCAGTTCTTC. This gives the protein CASSSDGGGRYNEQFF.

The chain combines TRBV7-2 with TRBJ2-5, with TRBD2 matching over 16 bases. This CDR3 is 19 amino acids long. Trimming removed 1 base from V and 3 bases from J; junction bases left unmatched: 8. Looked up from germline, CDR1 is SGHTA and CDR2 is FQGNSA. The CDR3 spells CASSLGGGTSGRAEETQYF. CDR3 nucleotide sequence: TGTGCCAGCAGCTTAGGGGGCGGGACTAGCGGGAGGGCGGAAGAGACCCAGTACTTC.

The J gene is TRBJ2-1, the V gene TRBV27, with TRBD2 matching over 10 bases. This CDR3 spans 18 amino acids. CDR1 MNHEY and CDR2 SMNVEV come from the germline V gene (reference sequence). Trimming removed 5 bases from V and 0 bases from J; junction bases left unmatched: 10. The CDR3 DNA is TGTGCCAGCAGTCCCATCCTAGCGGGAGCGGTCTCCTACAATGAGCAGTTCTTC. Residues: CASSPILAGAVSYNEQFF.